This T cell receptor (beta chain) was identified during a study of T cell repertoires in cytomegalovirus infection. Study results and caveats: The ex vivo response was dominated by HLA-C-restricted CMV-specific TCR beta clonotypes. Carriers of CMV plus the relevant HLA were identified by cumulative public TCR beta family frequency.

Each CDR3 protein is one row after TCRdb ran MiXCR on the reads. This table has about a million distinct CDR3 sequences, approximately 33% appearing once. Between the trimmed V and J ends, which lost 7 bases and 6 bases, there was a span of 4 bases. The CDR3 totals 11 residues. Germline values: CDR1 MNHEY, CDR2 SVGAGI. Comment on this clonotype: Antigen: not known.

This specimen was cultured CD8+ T cells from PBMCs, taken from culture after CMV antigen stimulation. The gene calls are TRBV6-5 and TRBJ1-6; D not certain. The origin of this receptor is a human donor in good health (CMV status not recorded). Some clones in this sample may be carry-over from other donors' samples. CDR3 loop: CASILNSPLHF. The CDR3, as DNA: TGTGCCAGCATCCTTAATTCACCCCTCCACTTT.